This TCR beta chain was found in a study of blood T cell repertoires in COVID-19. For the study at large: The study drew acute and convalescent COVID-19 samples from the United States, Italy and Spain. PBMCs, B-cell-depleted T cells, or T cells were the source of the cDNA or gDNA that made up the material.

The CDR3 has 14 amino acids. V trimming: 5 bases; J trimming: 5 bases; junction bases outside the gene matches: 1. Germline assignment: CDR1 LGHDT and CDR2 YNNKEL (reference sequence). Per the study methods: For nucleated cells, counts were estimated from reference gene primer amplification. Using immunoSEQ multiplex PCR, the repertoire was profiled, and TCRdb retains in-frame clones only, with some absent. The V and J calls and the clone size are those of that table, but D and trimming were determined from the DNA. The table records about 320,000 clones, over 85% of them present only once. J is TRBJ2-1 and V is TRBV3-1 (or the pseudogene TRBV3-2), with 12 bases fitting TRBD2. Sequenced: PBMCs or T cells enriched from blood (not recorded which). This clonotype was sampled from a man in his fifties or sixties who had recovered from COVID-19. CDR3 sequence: CASSGLAGNNEQFF. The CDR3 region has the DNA TGTGCCAGCAGCGGACTAGCGGGGAACAATGAGCAGTTCTTC.